The 32 T cell receptor beta chains presented below share a single source sample, sequenced in a study of blood T cell repertoires in COVID-19. Profiling relied on immunoSEQ multiplex PCR, and the TCRdb table lists in-frame clones only, not all of them. Of around 300,000 clones listed, around 90% are singletons. Sequenced material: PBMCs or T cells enriched from blood (not recorded which). The receptors here all came from a woman aged 18-29 years with acute COVID-19.

The V call is TRBV28, the J call TRBJ2-5; possibly TRBD2 for D (6 bases). Looked up from germline, CDR1 is MDHEN and CDR2 is SYDVKM. V gave up 3 bases and J gave up 4 bases, with 39 bases separating them. The CDR3 has 23 amino acids. The CDR3 is CASSFHVRRGTGDSLATRETQYF. The CDR3 DNA sequence: TGTGCCAGCAGTTTCCATGTCCGGCGAGGGACGGGAGATTCCCTAGCGACTAGAGAGACCCAGTACTTC.

The chain's CDR3 is CASSDTRLGGELFF. The CDR3 nucleotides read TGTGCCAGCAGTGACACGAGACTTGGCGGGGAGCTGTTTTTT. This chain joins TRBV6-4 and TRBJ2-2, with D unresolved. Germline V gene lookup returns CDR1 MRHNA and CDR2 SNTAGT. Trimming left V 2 bases short and J 7 bases short, with 11 bases between. The CDR3 runs to 14 residues.

The chain links TRBV19 to TRBJ1-1, with no clear D. The CDR3 spans 14 residues. Trimming removed 3 bases from V and 7 bases from J, with 15 bases in between. The germline V gene encodes CDR1 LNHDA and CDR2 SQIVND (reference sequence). As DNA, the CDR3 is TGTGCCAGTAGTATTCAAGGCAGGCCAGATGAAGCTTTCTTT. It specifies CASSIQGRPDEAFF.

This sequence joins TRBV9 and TRBJ1-3; D is unclear. Trimming pared 0 bases from V and 2 bases from J, leaving 12 bases between. The CDR3 has 16 amino acids. CDR1 is SGDLS, CDR2 YYNGEE, per germline. Here the CDR3 reads CASSVGTPGTGNTIYF. As DNA, the CDR3 is TGTGCCAGCAGCGTAGGGACGCCGGGGACTGGAAACACCATATATTTT.

The V call is TRBV20-1, the J call TRBJ2-3; possibly TRBD2 for D (6 bases). V shed 3 bases and J shed 1 base, with 14 bases lying between them. Germline values: CDR1 DFQATT, CDR2 SNEGSKA (reference sequence). The CDR3 loop spans 15 amino acids. CDR3 nucleotide sequence: TGCAGTGCTAGTGACGCGGGACTTGGCACAGATACGCAGTATTTT. Its translation: CSASDAGLGTDTQYF.

V and J are TRBV10-3 and TRBJ2-7, with 11 bases aligning to TRBD2. The ends lost 2 bases at V and 2 bases at J; junction bases unmatched: 5. Germline CDR1 reads ENHRY; CDR2 reads SYGVKD. The CDR3 is 16 amino acids. CDR3 amino acids: CAISEPGLAATYEQYF. In DNA, the CDR3 is TGTGCCATCAGTGAGCCGGGACTAGCGGCAACCTACGAGCAGTACTTC.

The chain uses TRBV18 and TRBJ1-4, with a weak D call TRBD1 (5 bases). The CDR3 loop spans 16 amino acids. Germline V CDR1 and CDR2: KGHSH, LQKENI. V dropped 2 bases and J dropped 7 bases, with 17 bases sitting between them. The CDR3 spells CASSPSRGSVGEKLFF. The CDR3 bases are TGTGCCAGCTCACCAAGTAGGGGATCAGTAGGTGAAAAACTGTTTTTT.

This chain links TRBV28 with TRBJ1-1; D call uncertain. The CDR3 extends over 14 amino acids. CDR1 MDHEN and CDR2 SYDVKM come from the germline V gene. Trimming took 3 bases from V and 1 from J, leaving 9 bases between them. CDR3 nucleotide sequence: TGTGCCAGCAGTTTTATTGGGCAGAACACTGAAGCTTTCTTT. Its translation: CASSFIGQNTEAFF.

This chain connects TRBV18 to TRBJ1-5, with 9 bases matching TRBD1. V trimming: 4 bases; J trimming: 5 bases; junction bases outside the gene matches: 6. This CDR3 comprises 15 residues. Per germline, CDR1 KGHSH and CDR2 LQKENI. CDR3 sequence: CASSLPGQGHQPQHF. The CDR3 bases are TGTGCCAGCTCACTCCCGGGACAGGGTCATCAGCCCCAGCATTTT. The complete variable domain, with remaining parts taken from reference TRBV18 and TRBJ1-5, reads NAGVMQNPRHLVRRRGQEARLRCSPMKGHSHVYWYRQLPEEGLKFMVYLQKENIIDESGMPKERFSAEFPKEGPSILRIQQVVRGDSAAYFCASSLPGQGHQPQHFGDGTRLSIL.

The V gene is TRBV7-2, the J gene TRBJ1-4, with D perhaps matching TRBD1 (6 bases). Trimming removed 5 bases at V and 8 bases at J, with 18 bases between. Germline CDR1 and CDR2: SGHTA and FQGNSA. The CDR3 contains 15 residues. In nucleotides, the CDR3 is TGTGCCAGCAGCCTAGGGGACACCTCGGGGGAAAAACTGTTTTTT. This gives the protein CASSLGDTSGEKLFF. The full variable domain, its missing parts supplied by reference TRBV7-2 and TRBJ1-4, is GAGVSQSPSNKVTEKGKDVELRCDPISGHTALYWYRQSLGQGLEFLIYFQGNSAPDKSGLPSDRFSAERTGGSVSTLTIQRTQQEDSAVYLCASSLGDTSGEKLFFGSGTQLSVL.

V is TRBV2 and J is TRBJ2-5; no reliable D call. The V gene's germline CDR1 is SNHLY and CDR2 FYNNEI. Trimming removed 4 bases from V and 5 bases from J, with 8 bases in between. The CDR3 sequence is 12 residues long. Written as DNA, the CDR3 is TGTGCCAGCAGTGTGGGCAAGGAGACCCAGTACTTC. This sequence encodes CASSVGKETQYF.

CDR3 sequence: CASSLGASYEKLFF. The CDR3 region has the DNA TGTGCCAGCAGCTTGGGGGCGTCATATGAAAAACTGTTTTTT. The rearrangement joins TRBV11-3 to TRBJ1-4, with a weak D call TRBD1 (6 bases). V shed 3 bases and J shed 6 bases, with 11 bases lying between them. Germline V lookup: CDR1 SGHNT, CDR2 YENEEA. This CDR3 spans 14 amino acids.

The rearrangement joins TRBV19 to TRBJ2-7, with 8 bases identical to TRBD2. Germline V gene lookup returns CDR1 LNHDA and CDR2 SQIVND (reference sequence). Trimming took 3 bases from V and 2 from J; bases not matched to a gene: 3. This CDR3 is built from 14 residues. CDR3 bases: TGTGCCAGTAGTATTGAAGCGGGAGCCTACGAGCAGTACTTC. Translated: CASSIEAGAYEQYF. The full variable domain, rest sourced from reference TRBV19 and TRBJ2-7, is DGGITQSPKYLFRKEGQNVTLSCEQNLNHDAMYWYRQDPGQGLRLIYYSQIVNDFQKGDIAEGYSVSREKKESFPLTVTSAQKNPTAFYLCASSIEAGAYEQYFGPGTRLTVT.

V and J are TRBV14 and TRBJ2-1; D is possibly TRBD2 (5 bases). Trimming removed 3 bases at V and 3 bases at J, with 12 bases between. Per the germline V gene, CDR1 is SGHDN and CDR2 is FVKESK. The CDR3 is 15 amino acids. The CDR3 protein is CASSHLTRSYNEQFF. For the CDR3, the DNA is TGTGCCAGCAGCCATTTAACTAGGAGCTACAATGAGCAGTTCTTC.

The chain recombines TRBV19 with TRBJ2-7; 11 bases match TRBD2. Per germline, CDR1 LNHDA and CDR2 SQIVND (reference sequence). CDR3 length: 14 residues. Trimming cost V 2 bases and J 4 bases; bases outside gene matches: 1. The CDR3 is CASSITSGSYEQYF. In DNA form, the CDR3 reads TGTGCCAGTAGTATAACTAGCGGGAGTTACGAGCAGTACTTC.

The V gene is TRBV30, the J gene TRBJ1-2, with 7 bases aligning to TRBD1. The length of the CDR3 is 13 residues. Per the germline V gene, CDR1 is GTSNPN and CDR2 is SVGIG (reference sequence). V shed 1 base, J shed 2 bases, and the junction held 1 base outside the gene matches. The CDR3 reads CAWSAGQNYGYTF. DNA of the CDR3: TGTGCCTGGAGTGCGGGACAGAACTATGGCTACACCTTC.

This clone has just one count. This sequence joins TRBV28 and TRBJ1-3, with D perhaps matching TRBD1 (5 bases). The CDR3 extends over 15 amino acids. The V gene's germline CDR1 is MDHEN and CDR2 SYDVKM. Trimming removed 6 bases from V and 0 bases from J, with 12 bases in between. The CDR3: CASSPGLNSGNTIYF. The DNA of the CDR3 is TGTGCCAGCAGCCCGGGACTGAACTCTGGAAACACCATATATTTT.

V usage is TRBV6-5 and J usage is TRBJ1-5, with D uncertain. The CDR3 runs to 14 residues. Germline V lookup: CDR1 MNHEY, CDR2 SVGAGI. Trimming took 3 bases from V and 6 from J, leaving 12 bases between them. CDR3 in DNA: TGTGCCAGCAGTTATGACCCGAGAGGTCAGCCCCAGCATTTT. Translation gives CASSYDPRGQPQHF.

V is TRBV18 and J is TRBJ2-7, with a tentative D call TRBD1 (5 bases). The length of the CDR3 is 18 residues. Trimming left V 2 bases short and J 3 bases short, with 23 bases between. CDR1 is KGHSH and CDR2 is LQKENI in the germline V gene. DNA of the CDR3: TGTGCCAGCTCACCAGTTAACAGGAGACTTAGCAGTGTCTACGAGCAGTACTTC. This translates into CASSPVNRRLSSVYEQYF.

The chain uses TRBV7-6 and TRBJ2-3, with 10 nucleotides matching TRBD2. The CDR3 runs 19 residues. V trimming: 5 bases; J trimming: 0 bases; junction bases outside the gene matches: 14. Germline assignment: CDR1 SGHVS and CDR2 FNYEAQ. The CDR3 region has the DNA TGTGCCAGCAGCCCGACCGGGACTAGCGACCCTACTAGCACAGATACGCAGTATTTT. It codes for CASSPTGTSDPTSTDTQYF.

CDR3 coding DNA: TGTGCCTGGAAGACAGGGGCCTCCTACGAGCAGTACTTC. Protein: CAWKTGASYEQYF. V is TRBV30 and J is TRBJ2-7, with TRBD1 identical over 8 bases. Germline V gives CDR1 GTSNPN, CDR2 SVGIG (reference sequence). Unmatched junction bases numbered 2, after V lost 4 bases and J lost 0 bases. The CDR3 has 13 amino acids.

This clone has just a few counts. This rearrangement joins TRBV3-1 (or the pseudogene TRBV3-2) to TRBJ1-2; a weak D match, TRBD1 (6 bases). The germline V and J ends were trimmed by 0 bases and 4 bases, with 6 bases remaining between them. CDR1 LGHDT and CDR2 YNNKEL come from the germline V gene (reference sequence). This CDR3 has 13 amino acids. For the CDR3, the DNA is TGTGCCAGCAGCCAAGACAGGGGCTATGGCTACACCTTC. This sequence encodes CASSQDRGYGYTF.

This rearrangement joins TRBV30 to TRBJ2-5; D remains ambiguous. The CDR3 has 10 residues. CDR1 and CDR2 from the germline V gene are GTSNPN and SVGIG (reference sequence). The V end lost 3 bases, the J end lost 5 bases, and 4 bases lay between the germline ends. Written as DNA, the CDR3 is TGTGCCTGGAGCCTCGAGACCCAGTACTTC. This gives the protein CAWSLETQYF.

This chain joins TRBV2 and TRBJ1-2; D perhaps matches TRBD1 (5 bases). Germline lookup yields CDR1 SNHLY and CDR2 FYNNEI. V lost 0 bases, J lost 2 bases, and 13 bases lay in between. CDR3 length equals 16 residues. The chain's CDR3 is CASSEAPDTFNYGYTF. CDR3 coding DNA: TGTGCCAGCAGTGAAGCCCCGGACACGTTCAACTATGGCTACACCTTC.

This clone was observed a handful of times. The CDR3 DNA reads as TGCAGCGTTGAGGGTTCCTCCGGAGGGACTTTCTTT. Its protein is CSVEGSSGGTFF. The chain carries TRBV29-1 and TRBJ1-1; D is unclear. The germline gives CDR1 SQVTM, CDR2 ANQGSEA. The CDR3 is made up of 12 amino acids. V was clipped by 3 bases and J by 12 bases, with 17 bases between them.

The chain links TRBV28 to TRBJ1-3; the D is unclear. Germline V gene data show CDR1 as MDHEN and CDR2 as SYDVKM. The CDR3 totals 16 residues. V was cut by 5 bases and J by 1 base, with 15 bases left in between. The CDR3 here is CASSKAAVRSGNTIYF. As DNA, the CDR3 is TGTGCCAGCAGTAAGGCGGCGGTAAGGTCTGGAAACACCATATATTTT.

This clone was picked up one time. This chain uses TRBV6-5 with TRBJ1-3; 7 nucleotides match TRBD1. After removal of 10 bases from V and 0 bases from J, the junction contained 6 bases not matched to a gene. The CDR3 covers 14 residues. Germline values: CDR1 MNHEY, CDR2 SVGAGI. This CDR3 is CAKDRANSGNTIYF. The CDR3 region has the DNA TGTGCCAAAGACAGGGCAAACTCTGGAAACACCATATATTTT.

The rearrangement uses TRBV27 and TRBJ1-2; D gene unclear. The CDR3 runs 13 residues. Per germline, CDR1 MNHEY and CDR2 SMNVEV (reference sequence). The V end lost 7 bases, the J end lost 8 bases, and 17 bases lay between the germline ends. This CDR3 is CASIQGGQYGYTF. The CDR3 nucleotides read TGTGCCAGCATCCAAGGCGGTCAGTACGGCTACACCTTC.

As for this clone: Other DNA variants within this sample encode the same CDR3. The genes are TRBV5-1 and TRBJ2-2, with 13 bases identical to TRBD2. CDR3 length: 16 residues. CDR1 SGHRS and CDR2 YFSETQ come from the germline V gene. V lost 2 bases, J lost 4 bases, and 2 bases stayed unmatched. CDR3 in DNA: TGCGCCAGCAGCTTACTAGCGGGAGGGCCCACCGGGGAGCTGTTTTTT. This sequence encodes CASSLLAGGPTGELFF.

This rearrangement joins TRBV5-1 to TRBJ1-2; D not certain. The V end lost 6 bases, the J end lost 4 bases, and 16 bases lay between the germline ends. Germline loops: CDR1 SGHRS, CDR2 YFSETQ. This CDR3 contains 14 residues. This CDR3 reads CASKLGREVYGYTF. The CDR3 DNA reads as TGCGCCAGCAAGCTTGGGAGGGAGGTCTATGGCTACACCTTC.

This chain connects TRBV12-3 or TRBV12-4 to TRBJ1-5; the D gene is possibly TRBD1 (6 bases). CDR3 length equals 13 residues. V shed 5 bases and J shed 11 bases, with 16 bases lying between them. CDR3 protein: CASSPNTRQAQHF. The CDR3 coding sequence is TGTGCCAGCAGTCCAAACACGAGACAGGCCCAGCATTTT.

The chain combines TRBV28 with TRBJ1-4, with 7 bases matching TRBD1. The CDR3 contains 16 residues. The trim removed 3 bases at V and 6 bases at J, leaving 10 bases unmatched. Germline loops: CDR1 MDHEN, CDR2 SYDVKM. The DNA for the CDR3 is TGTGCCAGCAGTTTGGGGTGGCGACAGGGTGATGAAAAACTGTTTTTT. Its translation: CASSLGWRQGDEKLFF.